This is a list of T cell receptor beta chains from one sample in a study of shared clonotypes between healthy human individuals. Assay used: immunoSEQ multiplex PCR; TCRdb lists only in-frame clones, some missing. Of some 2,000,000 clones in the sample, 85% to 95% were seen once. The sequenced material came from naive CD4+ T cells sorted from blood. These receptor sequences come from a man between 18 and 29 years old in good health. Both conserved end residues are part of each CDR3. The D gene is left open where the match is weak. Some rows have no size entry. The others give once, few or many, or a class for an expanded clone.

v_call: TRBV6-6
j_call: TRBJ1-6
d_call: .
clone_size: .
cdr3_aa: CASSYAQDNSPLHF
cdr3_nt: TGTGCCAGCAGTTACGCACAAGACAATTCACCCCTCCACTTT

v_call: TRBV4-1
j_call: TRBJ2-2
d_call: TRBD2
clone_size: once
cdr3_aa: CASSQVLAGGPGGELFF
cdr3_nt: TGCGCCAGCAGCCAAGTGTTAGCGGGAGGGCCCGGCGGGGAGCTGTTTTTT

v_call: TRBV5-4
j_call: TRBJ1-2
d_call: .
clone_size: .
cdr3_aa: CASSLDPGQPIYGYTF
cdr3_nt: TGTGCCAGCAGCTTGGACCCCGGACAGCCCATCTATGGCTACACCTTC

v_call: TRBV6-5
j_call: TRBJ2-5
d_call: .
clone_size: once
cdr3_aa: CASSLRRGETQYF
cdr3_nt: TGTGCCAGCAGCCTTAGACGAGGCGAGACCCAGTACTTC

v_call: TRBV7-3
j_call: TRBJ2-7
d_call: .
clone_size: once
cdr3_aa: CASSLSTGGSYEQYF
cdr3_nt: TGTGCCAGCAGCTTGTCGACAGGTGGATCCTACGAGCAGTACTTC

v_call: TRBV15
j_call: TRBJ1-1
d_call: .
clone_size: .
cdr3_aa: CATSRDGAGQAFF
cdr3_nt: TGTGCCACCAGCAGAGATGGGGCAGGGCAAGCTTTCTTT

v_call: TRBV4-1
j_call: TRBJ2-7
d_call: TRBD1
clone_size: .
cdr3_aa: CASSQPGTGTYEQYF
cdr3_nt: TGCGCCAGCAGCCAACCCGGGACAGGGACCTACGAGCAGTACTTC

v_call: TRBV5-4
j_call: TRBJ1-1
d_call: TRBD1
clone_size: .
cdr3_aa: CASSSQGVNTEAFF
cdr3_nt: TGTGCCAGCAGCTCCCAGGGGGTGAACACTGAAGCTTTCTTT

v_call: TRBV28
j_call: TRBJ1-2
d_call: TRBD1
clone_size: .
cdr3_aa: CASTKEGQGSGYTF
cdr3_nt: TGTGCCAGCACCAAAGAGGGACAGGGGTCTGGCTACACCTTC

v_call: TRBV5-4
j_call: TRBJ2-5
d_call: .
clone_size: .
cdr3_aa: CASSLRTGKETQYF
cdr3_nt: TGTGCCAGCAGCTTGAGGACTGGGAAAGAGACCCAGTACTTC

v_call: TRBV18
j_call: TRBJ1-1
d_call: .
clone_size: .
cdr3_aa: CASSRQDTEAFF
cdr3_nt: TGTGCCAGCTCGCGTCAGGACACTGAAGCTTTCTTT

v_call: TRBV2
j_call: TRBJ2-5
d_call: TRBD1
clone_size: .
cdr3_aa: CASSVGAQGTETQYF
cdr3_nt: TGTGCCAGCAGTGTTGGCGCACAGGGGACAGAGACCCAGTACTTC

v_call: TRBV11-2
j_call: TRBJ2-7
d_call: .
clone_size: .
cdr3_aa: CASSFEGYYEQYF
cdr3_nt: TGTGCCAGCAGCTTCGAGGGATACTACGAGCAGTACTTC

v_call: TRBV20-1
j_call: TRBJ2-3
d_call: .
clone_size: once
cdr3_aa: CSARDRDTQYF
cdr3_nt: TGCAGTGCTAGAGATCGAGATACGCAGTATTTT

v_call: TRBV18
j_call: TRBJ2-7
d_call: .
clone_size: .
cdr3_aa: CASSPRDRNSYEQYF
cdr3_nt: TGTGCCAGCTCACCTAGAGACCGCAACTCCTACGAGCAGTACTTC

v_call: TRBV29-1
j_call: TRBJ1-5
d_call: .
clone_size: .
cdr3_aa: CSVAISGSNQPQHF
cdr3_nt: TGCAGCGTTGCCATTTCAGGGAGCAATCAGCCCCAGCATTTT

v_call: TRBV19
j_call: TRBJ1-5
d_call: .
clone_size: .
cdr3_aa: CASRQGLGNQPQHF
cdr3_nt: TGTGCCAGTAGACAGGGTTTGGGCAATCAGCCCCAGCATTTT

v_call: TRBV5-6
j_call: TRBJ2-7
d_call: TRBD2
clone_size: few
cdr3_aa: CASSLTPLLAGVTYEQYF
cdr3_nt: TGTGCCAGCAGCTTGACCCCCCTACTAGCGGGAGTCACCTACGAGCAGTACTTC

v_call: TRBV6-1
j_call: TRBJ1-1
d_call: .
clone_size: .
cdr3_aa: CASSGDRPVEAFF
cdr3_nt: TGTGCCAGCAGCGGGGACCGTCCGGTTGAAGCTTTCTTT

v_call: TRBV2
j_call: TRBJ1-1
d_call: TRBD1
clone_size: .
cdr3_aa: CASSRQGTGEAFF
cdr3_nt: TGTGCCAGCAGTCGACAGGGGACCGGTGAAGCTTTCTTT

v_call: TRBV4-1
j_call: TRBJ2-7
d_call: .
clone_size: .
cdr3_aa: CASSQGVANPYEQYF
cdr3_nt: TGCGCCAGCAGCCAAGGGGTAGCGAATCCCTACGAGCAGTACTTC

v_call: TRBV10-1
j_call: TRBJ2-7
d_call: TRBD1
clone_size: .
cdr3_aa: CASSGRDRDYEQYF
cdr3_nt: TGCGCCAGCAGTGGCCGGGACAGAGACTACGAGCAGTACTTC

v_call: TRBV6-5
j_call: TRBJ1-2
d_call: TRBD1
clone_size: .
cdr3_aa: CASRQDREVGYTF
cdr3_nt: TGTGCCAGCAGGCAGGACAGGGAGGTCGGCTACACCTTC

v_call: TRBV5-1
j_call: TRBJ2-5
d_call: .
clone_size: .
cdr3_aa: CASRLGRGFQETQYF
cdr3_nt: TGCGCCAGCCGACTAGGCAGGGGCTTCCAAGAGACCCAGTACTTC

v_call: TRBV2
j_call: TRBJ2-1
d_call: .
clone_size: .
cdr3_aa: CASSLLSPKTEQFF
cdr3_nt: TGTGCCAGCTCTCTACTATCCCCGAAGACTGAGCAGTTCTTC

v_call: TRBV25-1
j_call: TRBJ1-2
d_call: TRBD1
clone_size: .
cdr3_aa: CASKPQGINGYTF
cdr3_nt: TGTGCCAGCAAACCACAGGGGATCAATGGCTACACCTTC

v_call: TRBV7-3
j_call: TRBJ2-3
d_call: .
clone_size: .
cdr3_aa: CASSRTRGPDTQYF
cdr3_nt: TGTGCCAGCAGCCGTACTAGAGGGCCAGATACGCAGTATTTT

v_call: TRBV4-1
j_call: TRBJ2-7
d_call: TRBD2
clone_size: once
cdr3_aa: CASSQDPNGGSYEQYF
cdr3_nt: TGCGCCAGCAGCCAAGATCCAAACGGGGGGTCCTACGAGCAGTACTTC

v_call: TRBV5-1
j_call: TRBJ1-5
d_call: TRBD1
clone_size: once
cdr3_aa: CASSLAPATGGGYQPQHF
cdr3_nt: TGCGCCAGCAGCTTGGCCCCTGCGACAGGGGGAGGGTATCAGCCCCAGCATTTT

v_call: TRBV18
j_call: TRBJ2-3
d_call: TRBD2
clone_size: .
cdr3_aa: CASSQLAGGQDTQYF
cdr3_nt: TGTGCCAGCTCACAACTAGCGGGAGGTCAGGATACGCAGTATTTT

v_call: TRBV10-3
j_call: TRBJ1-1
d_call: TRBD1
clone_size: .
cdr3_aa: CAISESGQGAMAFF
cdr3_nt: TGTGCCATCAGTGAGTCGGGACAGGGGGCGATGGCTTTCTTT

v_call: TRBV5-6
j_call: TRBJ1-2
d_call: .
clone_size: .
cdr3_aa: CASSLAADGYTF
cdr3_nt: TGTGCCAGCAGCTTGGCTGCCGATGGCTACACCTTC